This T cell receptor beta chain was sequenced during a study of blood T cell repertoires in COVID-19. Authors' methods: Reference gene primer amplification gave nucleated cell count estimates. Sequencing used immunoSEQ multiplex PCR; TCRdb keeps in-frame clones, though not all of them. Clone size and the V and J calls come from that table; the DNA yielded D and trimming. The sample contains 64,000 or so clones, 60% to 80% of which appear only once. Trimming shortened V by 2 bases and J by 5 bases, and 3 bases separated the two germline ends. Per germline, CDR1 MNHEY and CDR2 SMNVEV (reference sequence). CDR3 length equals 11 residues.

The V gene is TRBV27, the J gene TRBJ2-5; no clear D. The clonotype was recovered from a man older than 75 with acute or convalescent COVID-19. The sequencing input was peripheral blood. The CDR3 nucleotides are TGTGCCAGCAGTTTAGGCGAGACCCAGTACTTC. It encodes CASSLGETQYF.